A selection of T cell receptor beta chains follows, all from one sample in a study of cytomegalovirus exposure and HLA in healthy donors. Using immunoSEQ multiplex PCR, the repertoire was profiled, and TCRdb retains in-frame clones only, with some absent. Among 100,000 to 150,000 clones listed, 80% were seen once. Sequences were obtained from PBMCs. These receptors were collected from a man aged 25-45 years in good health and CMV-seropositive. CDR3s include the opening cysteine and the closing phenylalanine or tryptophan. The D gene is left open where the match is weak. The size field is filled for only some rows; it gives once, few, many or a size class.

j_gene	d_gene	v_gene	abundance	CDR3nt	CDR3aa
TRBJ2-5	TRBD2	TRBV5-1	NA	TGCGCCAGCAGCTATGGGACTAGCGGGGCTTCAGGGACCCAGTACTTC	CASSYGTSGASGTQYF
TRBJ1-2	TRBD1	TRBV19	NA	TGTGCCAGTAACAGGGGGGAAGCTAACTATGGCTACACCTTC	CASNRGEANYGYTF
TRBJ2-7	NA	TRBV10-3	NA	TGTGCCATCAGTGAGCGGGGCGGGTACGGGACACGTTCCTACGAGCAGTACTTC	CAISERGGYGTRSYEQYF
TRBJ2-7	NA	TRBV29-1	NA	TGCAGCGTTGATGCAGGGGCCTACGAGCAGTACTTC	CSVDAGAYEQYF
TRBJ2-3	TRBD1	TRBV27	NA	TGTGCCAGCAGTCCCTGGGACAGGGGTACGCAGTATTTT	CASSPWDRGTQYF
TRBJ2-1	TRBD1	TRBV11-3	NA	TGTGCCAGCAGCTCAGGGGGTGTTGGTGAGCAGTTCTTC	CASSSGGVGEQFF
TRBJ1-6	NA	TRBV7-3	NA	TGTGCCAGCAGTCCACTAGGGGGGGACGGGGATTCACCCCTCCACTTT	CASSPLGGDGDSPLHF
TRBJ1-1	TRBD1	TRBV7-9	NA	TGTGCCAGCAGCTCCGACTCCTCTTCGGACAGGGCTGGCTCGGCTTTCTTT	CASSSDSSSDRAGSAFF
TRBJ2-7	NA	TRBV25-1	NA	TGTGCCAGCAGTGAATTCAGCAGGGCATTTGGCGAGCAGTACTTC	CASSEFSRAFGEQYF
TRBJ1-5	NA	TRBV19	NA	TGTGCCAGTAACAGGGTTAGCAATCAGCCCCAGCATTTT	CASNRVSNQPQHF
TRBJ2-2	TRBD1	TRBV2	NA	TGTGCCAGCAGGCGACAGGGGGCCGGGGAGCTGTTTTTT	CASRRQGAGELFF
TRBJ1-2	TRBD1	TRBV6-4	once	TGTGCCAGCAGTGACCCGGGACAGGGAACGGAAGGCTACACCTTC	CASSDPGQGTEGYTF
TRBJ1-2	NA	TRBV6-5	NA	TGTGCCAGCAGTCCGGGACACGGAGCTAACTATGGCTACACCTTC	CASSPGHGANYGYTF
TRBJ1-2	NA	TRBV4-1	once	TGCGCCAGCAGCCAAGAGAGGAGGATTTCGGGCTACACCTTC	CASSQERRISGYTF
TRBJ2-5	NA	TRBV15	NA	TGTGCCACCAGCAGAGATCTTGGAGTGGAGACCCAGTACTTC	CATSRDLGVETQYF
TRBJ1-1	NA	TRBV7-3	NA	TGTGCCAGCAGCTTAAACAGGAACACTGAAGCTTTCTTT	CASSLNRNTEAFF
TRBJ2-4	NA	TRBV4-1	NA	TGCGCCAGCAGCCCGGGGACTGGAGAAAACATTCAGTACTTC	CASSPGTGENIQYF